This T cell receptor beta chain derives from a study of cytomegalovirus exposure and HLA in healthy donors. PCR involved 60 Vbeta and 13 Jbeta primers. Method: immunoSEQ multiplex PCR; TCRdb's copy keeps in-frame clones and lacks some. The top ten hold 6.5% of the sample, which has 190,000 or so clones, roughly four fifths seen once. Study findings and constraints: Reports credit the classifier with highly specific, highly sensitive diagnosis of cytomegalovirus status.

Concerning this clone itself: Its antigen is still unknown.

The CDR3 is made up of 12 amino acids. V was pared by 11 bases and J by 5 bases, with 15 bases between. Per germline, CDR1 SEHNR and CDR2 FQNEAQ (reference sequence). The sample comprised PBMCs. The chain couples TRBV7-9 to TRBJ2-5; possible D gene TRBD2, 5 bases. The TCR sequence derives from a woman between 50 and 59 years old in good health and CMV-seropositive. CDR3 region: CASSRSGETQYF. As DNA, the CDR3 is TGTGCCTCGTCCCGTTCGGGGGAGACCCAGTACTTC.